A selection of T cell receptor beta chains follows, all from one sample in a study of cytomegalovirus exposure and HLA in healthy donors. Method: immunoSEQ multiplex PCR; TCRdb's copy keeps in-frame clones and lacks some. The table shows 150,000 or so clones, with approximately 77% occurring only once. The specimen sequenced was PBMCs. The receptors here all came from a man aged 45 to 65 in good health and CMV-seropositive. Each CDR3 is given with its conserved first and last residue. The D gene is left open where the match is weak. Rows may omit the clone size; those that give it use once, few, many or a size class.

TGTGCCAGTCAGGTCGGCACTGAAGCTTTCTTT	CASQVGTEAFF	NA	TRBV19	TRBJ1-1	NA
TGTGCCAGCAACACAGGCTACAATGAGCAGTTCTTC	CASNTGYNEQFF	NA	TRBV27	TRBJ2-1	NA
TGTGCCAGCAGTTCCCCATCGGCGGATAGCAGCTCACCCCTCCACTTT	CASSSPSADSSSPLHF	NA	TRBV28	TRBJ1-6	NA
TGTGCCAGCAGCCGGGACAGCACCTACGAGCAGTACTTC	CASSRDSTYEQYF	NA	TRBV28	TRBJ2-7	TRBD1
TGTGCCAGCAGCTTGTTTTCGACAGGGGAAACTGAAGCTTTCTTT	CASSLFSTGETEAFF	NA	TRBV5-4	TRBJ1-1	TRBD1
TGTGCCAGTAGTCTAGGTACTAGGAATGAGCAGTTCTTC	CASSLGTRNEQFF	NA	TRBV19	TRBJ2-1	NA
TGTGCCAGCAGTGAACTGGTACAGGGAGGGCAGCCCCAGCATTTT	CASSELVQGGQPQHF	NA	TRBV2	TRBJ1-5	NA
TGTGCCAGCAGCACACAGGGTACTGGGGCCAACGTCCTGACTTTC	CASSTQGTGANVLTF	NA	TRBV7-9	TRBJ2-6	NA
TGTGCCATATCTCCTGGGACAGGGGAGTACAATGAGCAGTTCTTC	CAISPGTGEYNEQFF	NA	TRBV7-6	TRBJ2-1	TRBD1
TGTGCCAGCAGTAAGACTAGCGGGGGCACAGATACGCAGTATTTT	CASSKTSGGTDTQYF	NA	TRBV9	TRBJ2-3	TRBD2
TGTGCCAGCAGCGCCCATGGGGCACCCTACGAGCAGTACTTC	CASSAHGAPYEQYF	NA	TRBV5-4	TRBJ2-7	NA
TGTGCCAGCAGCCCCGGACACAACTGGAACACTGAAGCTTTCTTT	CASSPGHNWNTEAFF	NA	TRBV7-2	TRBJ1-1	NA
TGCGCCAGCAGCGGTTCGACAGGGACCAACTATGGCTACACCTTC	CASSGSTGTNYGYTF	NA	TRBV5-1	TRBJ1-2	TRBD1
TGTGCCAGCAGTGAGGGGACTAGCGGGGTGGGATACAAAAACATTCAGTACTTC	CASSEGTSGVGYKNIQYF	NA	TRBV2	TRBJ2-4	TRBD2
TGTGCCAGCAGCTTGGGGACAGGGTACGAGCAGTACTTC	CASSLGTGYEQYF	NA	TRBV5-6	TRBJ2-7	TRBD1
TGTGCCATCAAAGGGACTAGCGGGGGGGAGGACAATGAGCAGTTCTTC	CAIKGTSGGEDNEQFF	NA	TRBV10-3	TRBJ2-1	TRBD2
TGTGCCAGCAGCTTTGCGAGGGAACAATCACCCCTCCACTTT	CASSFAREQSPLHF	NA	TRBV11-2	TRBJ1-6	NA
TGTGCCACCAGCAGAGATCACAGGGGTGTGAATTCACCCCTCCACTTT	CATSRDHRGVNSPLHF	NA	TRBV15	TRBJ1-6	TRBD1
TGTGCCAGTAGTATCCTCCCTCTAGCGGGGGGGCCCTACGAGCAGTACTTC	CASSILPLAGGPYEQYF	NA	TRBV19	TRBJ2-7	TRBD2
TGTGCCAGTACCCGGCGGGCGTACACCGGGGAGCTGTTTTTT	CASTRRAYTGELFF	few	TRBV14	TRBJ2-2	NA
TGTGCCAGCAGTTACTCTAGGGGACAGCTTGAGAACGAGCAGTACTTC	CASSYSRGQLENEQYF	few	TRBV6-5	TRBJ2-7	TRBD1
TGTGCCAGCTCAGCGGCCGTTTCCTATAATTCACCCCTCCACTTT	CASSAAVSYNSPLHF	NA	TRBV18	TRBJ1-6	NA
TGTGCCAGCAGTGTGGGCGCAGGGGAAGAAAGTCAGCCCCAGCATTTT	CASSVGAGEESQPQHF	NA	TRBV6-4	TRBJ1-5	NA
TGTGCCAGCAAAGGACAGGGGAGGGAAGAGACCCAGTACTTC	CASKGQGREETQYF	NA	TRBV27	TRBJ2-5	TRBD1
TGTGCCAGCAGCCAAGAGAGGGGGGGGGCCACAGATACGCAGTATTTT	CASSQERGGATDTQYF	NA	TRBV4-2	TRBJ2-3	NA
TGTGCCAGCAGCTTAGCTGGGCACACTGAAGCTTTCTTT	CASSLAGHTEAFF	NA	TRBV7-9	TRBJ1-1	NA
TGTGCCAGCTCCCCGGGACAGGGGAGGTTTAGTACCGGGGAGCTGTTTTTT	CASSPGQGRFSTGELFF	NA	TRBV5-5	TRBJ2-2	TRBD1
TGTGCCAGCAGCCACTACCCTCATAGCGGGGCACGCACAGATACGCAGTATTTT	CASSHYPHSGARTDTQYF	NA	TRBV9	TRBJ2-3	TRBD2
TGTGCCAGCAGCTTAGAGACAGGGGGCAGGACTGAAGCTTTCTTT	CASSLETGGRTEAFF	NA	TRBV7-9	TRBJ1-1	TRBD1
TGTGCCAGCAGTCAATGGACAGGGGGAGATACGCAGTATTTT	CASSQWTGGDTQYF	NA	TRBV25-1	TRBJ2-3	TRBD1
TGTGCCAGTAGGACAGGGCTTAATGAAAAACTGTTTTTT	CASRTGLNEKLFF	NA	TRBV28	TRBJ1-4	TRBD1
TGTGCCAGCAGCGATTCCGGGACAGGTACCCTGAGGACTGAAGCTTTCTTT	CASSDSGTGTLRTEAFF	NA	TRBV7-2	TRBJ1-1	TRBD1
TGTGCCAGCAGCCAAGAGCGGAGGGGGCCTGGAAACACCATATATTTT	CASSQERRGPGNTIYF	NA	TRBV4-2	TRBJ1-3	TRBD1
TGTGCCAGCAGCACGACTAGCTCCACCGGGGAGCTGTTTTTT	CASSTTSSTGELFF	NA	TRBV9	TRBJ2-2	TRBD2
TGTGCCAGCAGCTCCATCCGCGACTTGAACATTCAGTACTTC	CASSSIRDLNIQYF	NA	TRBV7-2	TRBJ2-4	NA
TGCGCCAGCAGCTTGACCCCGGGGGCGAACACCGGGGAGCTGTTTTTT	CASSLTPGANTGELFF	NA	TRBV5-1	TRBJ2-2	NA
TGTGCCATCAGTGAAGGTCCGGGGATGGGAGAGACCCAGTACTTC	CAISEGPGMGETQYF	NA	TRBV10-3	TRBJ2-5	NA
TGTGCCAGCAGCACCGGGACAGAACCTTACAATGAGCAGTTCTTC	CASSTGTEPYNEQFF	NA	TRBV9	TRBJ2-1	TRBD1
TGTGCCAGCAGGACTAGCGGGGGGGACACCGGGGAGCTGTTTTTT	CASRTSGGDTGELFF	NA	TRBV6-1	TRBJ2-2	TRBD2
TGTGCCAGCAGCCGTGGACAGGCAGGCTACAATGAGCAGTTCTTC	CASSRGQAGYNEQFF	once	TRBV5-4	TRBJ2-1	TRBD1
TGTGCCATCAGGGGGACAGCGGACACTGAAGCTTTCTTT	CAIRGTADTEAFF	NA	TRBV10-3	TRBJ1-1	TRBD1
TGCGCCAGCAGTCAACCCCGACCGGGGAAGACCCAGTACTTC	CASSQPRPGKTQYF	NA	TRBV23-1	TRBJ2-5	NA
TGTGCCAGCAGCAGAGGGGGCACCGACCAAGAGACCCAGTACTTC	CASSRGGTDQETQYF	NA	TRBV11-3	TRBJ2-5	TRBD1
TGTGCCAGTATGGATGCCACTATTTCCTACGAGCAGTACTTC	CASMDATISYEQYF	few	TRBV19	TRBJ2-7	NA
TGTGCCAGCAGTTTCCTCCAAGGGACACCCGAGCAGTACTTC	CASSFLQGTPEQYF	NA	TRBV6-5	TRBJ2-7	NA
TGTGCCAGCTCACCGAGGGGGCGTCAAGAGACCCAGTACTTC	CASSPRGRQETQYF	once	TRBV18	TRBJ2-5	TRBD1
TGCGCCAGCAGCCAGGCGGGGGGCGGAGAGACCCAGTACTTC	CASSQAGGGETQYF	NA	TRBV4-3	TRBJ2-5	TRBD2
TGTGCCCCCTCTGGGGGACTTAACTATGGCTACACCTTC	CAPSGGLNYGYTF	once	TRBV28	TRBJ1-2	NA
TGTGCCAGCAGTGAATCCCTTGCGGGGGCGGAGACCCAGTACTTC	CASSESLAGAETQYF	NA	TRBV2	TRBJ2-5	NA
TGTGCCAGCAGGGCTCTCCCGGGCCGAGGGAACTATGGCTACACCTTC	CASRALPGRGNYGYTF	NA	TRBV2	TRBJ1-2	NA
TGTGCCAGCAGCGTAGAAGAGGGGACCCAGTACTTC	CASSVEEGTQYF	NA	TRBV9	TRBJ2-5	NA
TGTGCCAGCAGCCCTGGGACAAGCAAAACGTCCCTCCACTTT	CASSPGTSKTSLHF	NA	TRBV9	TRBJ1-6	NA
TGTGCCAGCAGCCAGGGGGCTGGGTATGGCTACACCTTC	CASSQGAGYGYTF	NA	TRBV5-4	TRBJ1-2	TRBD1
TGTGCCAGCAGCCGTGCGGGACAGGGGTACGAGCAGTACTTC	CASSRAGQGYEQYF	NA	TRBV9	TRBJ2-7	TRBD1
TGTGCCAGCAGCCCACCGGGACAGGGGAAAATCGCTGAAGCTTTCTTT	CASSPPGQGKIAEAFF	NA	TRBV7-9	TRBJ1-1	TRBD1
TGTGCCAGCAGCTCTTGGACAGCGGATGGCTACACCTTC	CASSSWTADGYTF	few	TRBV7-9	TRBJ1-2	NA
TGTGCCACCAGTGCGGGGACTGAAGCTTTCTTT	CATSAGTEAFF	NA	TRBV15	TRBJ1-1	NA
TGTGCCAGCAGGTCCGGGACAACCTATAATCAGCCCCAGCATTTT	CASRSGTTYNQPQHF	NA	TRBV27	TRBJ1-5	NA
TGTGCCAGCAGCTCCTCTCGGACAGGATTTAATTCACCCCTCCACTTT	CASSSSRTGFNSPLHF	NA	TRBV5-6	TRBJ1-6	TRBD1